The 20 T cell receptor beta chains below were found in one sample sequenced in a study of T cell responses to AZD1222 COVID-19 vaccine. Method: immunoSEQ multiplex PCR; TCRdb's copy keeps in-frame clones and lacks some. The sample lists 170,000 or so clones, roughly nine tenths occurring once. The specimen comprised peripheral blood, sampled on day 0 of AZD1222 vaccination. The receptors derive from an adult in good health.

The CDR3 is CASKASYNEQFF. The CDR3 nucleotides are TGTGCCAGCAAAGCCTCGTACAATGAGCAGTTCTTC. The chain has TRBV6-5 and TRBJ2-1, with D unclear. The CDR3 has 12 amino acids. The V gene lost 7 bases and the J gene lost 4 bases, with 8 bases spanning the gap. Looked up from germline, CDR1 is MNHEY and CDR2 is SVGAGI.

The chain combines TRBV7-9 with TRBJ2-3, with 9 bases lining up with TRBD1. V shed 6 bases and J 4 bases; nucleotides not matched to a gene: 5. Looked up from germline, CDR1 is SEHNR and CDR2 is FQNEAQ (reference sequence). The CDR3 totals 14 residues. The CDR3 DNA reads TGTGCCAGCAGACGGGACAGGGCGTCAGATACGCAGTATTTT. Its translation: CASRRDRASDTQYF.

The chain joins TRBV18 to TRBJ2-7; D is uncertain. The CDR3 is 15 amino acids. The V end was cut by 3 bases, the J end by 3 bases, with 15 bases between. Germline CDR1 is KGHSH and CDR2 is LQKENI. DNA for the CDR3: TGTGCCAGCTCACCCCTCGGTGGACCGAGCTACGAGCAGTACTTC. This gives the protein CASSPLGGPSYEQYF.

This chain joins TRBV28 and TRBJ1-1, with D uncertain. Trimming shortened V by 3 bases and J by 1 base, and 6 bases separated the two germline ends. The CDR3 is made up of 13 amino acids. Germline assignment: CDR1 MDHEN and CDR2 SYDVKM. CDR3 nucleotide sequence: TGTGCCAGCAGTTTTCGGCGGAACACTGAAGCTTTCTTT. Its protein is CASSFRRNTEAFF.

The chain has TRBV27 and TRBJ2-2, with 8 bases lining up with TRBD2. V shed 6 bases and J 8 bases; nucleotides not matched to a gene: 14. The CDR3 has 16 amino acids. Germline CDR1 is MNHEY and CDR2 is SMNVEV (reference sequence). The CDR3 loop reads CASRPYPTSGGGELFF. CDR3 DNA sequence: TGTGCCAGCAGGCCTTATCCTACTAGCGGAGGGGGGGAGCTGTTTTTT.

The J gene is TRBJ2-7, the V gene TRBV6-5, with 7 bases identical to TRBD1. Germline V CDR1 and CDR2: MNHEY, SVGAGI. V lost 6 bases, J lost 7 bases, and 9 bases stayed unmatched. CDR3 length: 13 amino acids. The CDR3 sequence is CASSQTYRGEQYF. The CDR3 DNA reads TGTGCCAGCAGCCAAACCTACAGGGGAGAGCAGTACTTC.

This chain connects TRBV30 to TRBJ1-4; D may be TRBD1 (5 bases). The ends were cut back, 2 bases at V and 11 bases at J, with 9 bases in the middle. Germline CDR1 and CDR2: GTSNPN and SVGIG (reference sequence). The CDR3 spans 11 residues. The CDR3 spells CAWSSGGKLFF. The DNA for the CDR3 is TGTGCCTGGAGTTCTGGGGGGAAACTGTTTTTT.

This clone has only one observation. The chain combines TRBV7-2 with TRBJ2-3; 9 bases agree with TRBD2. From germline, CDR1 is SGHTA and CDR2 FQGNSA. The CDR3 is 14 amino acids. Trimming at V came to 5 bases and at J to 4 bases, leaving 4 bases not matched to a gene. For the CDR3, the DNA is TGTGCCAGCAGCCCCAGGACTAGCGCAGATACGCAGTATTTT. Its translation: CASSPRTSADTQYF.

This chain joins TRBV6-2 or TRBV6-3 and TRBJ1-1; D uncertain. CDR1 and CDR2 from the germline V gene are MNHEY and SVGEGT. This CDR3 has 14 residues. Trimming removed 5 bases at V and 1 base at J, with 11 bases between. This CDR3 is CASSHGRANTEAFF. DNA of the CDR3: TGTGCCAGCAGTCACGGACGGGCGAACACTGAAGCTTTCTTT.

This sequence joins TRBV4-1 and TRBJ2-7, with D perhaps matching TRBD1 or TRBD2 (5 bases each). V was shortened by 0 bases and J by 5 bases, with 11 bases between the two germline ends. The CDR3 is made up of 14 amino acids. Per the germline V gene, CDR1 is MGHRA and CDR2 is YSYEKL. The CDR3 region is CASSQERGLDEQYF. DNA for the CDR3: TGCGCCAGCAGCCAAGAGAGGGGCCTAGACGAGCAGTACTTC.

As for this clone: The same CDR3 arises from other DNA sequences in this sample as well. V is TRBV11-2 and J is TRBJ1-5; the D gene is possibly TRBD1 (5 bases). The CDR3 spans 15 residues. Germline loops: CDR1 SGHAT, CDR2 FQNNGV. Trimming cost V 3 bases and J 3 bases, with 12 bases left between them. The DNA of the CDR3 is TGTGCCAGCAGCTTGGGCGGGACCTTCAATCAGCCCCAGCATTTT. Translated, it gives CASSLGGTFNQPQHF.

This sequence joins TRBV27 and TRBJ1-1; TRBD1 is a possible D gene (5 bases). The V end was cut by 3 bases, the J end by 4 bases, with 9 bases between. This CDR3 has 13 residues. Germline assignment: CDR1 MNHEY and CDR2 SMNVEV (reference sequence). Written as DNA, the CDR3 is TGTGCCAGCAGTTTTAGGGGAAGCACTGAAGCTTTCTTT. Encoded protein: CASSFRGSTEAFF.

The chain has TRBV6-5 and TRBJ2-1, with TRBD2 identical over 9 bases. Germline V CDR1 and CDR2: MNHEY, SVGAGI. With 8 bases clipped from V and 7 bases from J, the junction kept 12 bases outside the gene matches. The CDR3 covers 15 residues. CDR3 amino acids: CASARGGRVGNEQFF. DNA for the CDR3: TGTGCCAGCGCCCGCGGCGGGAGGGTAGGGAATGAGCAGTTCTTC.

CDR3 loop: CASSLSVSGRAIDTQYF. The CDR3 region has the DNA TGTGCCAGCAGTTTATCCGTCAGCGGGAGGGCGATAGATACGCAGTATTTT. V is TRBV27 and J is TRBJ2-3; 10 positions match TRBD2. The germline gives CDR1 MNHEY, CDR2 SMNVEV (reference sequence). The CDR3 is 17 residues long. With 0 bases clipped from V and 5 bases from J, the junction kept 8 bases outside the gene matches.

The V gene is TRBV27, the J gene TRBJ1-6; TRBD1 might be the D (5 bases). The CDR3 spans 15 residues. Germline V gene data show CDR1 as MNHEY and CDR2 as SMNVEV (reference sequence). Between the trimmed V and J ends, which lost 4 bases and 8 bases, there was a span of 15 bases. CDR3 nucleotide sequence: TGTGCCAGCAGTTCCGGCTGGGACGGCGATTCACCCCTCCACTTT. This codes for CASSSGWDGDSPLHF.

V and J are TRBV30 and TRBJ2-3; perhaps TRBD2 as D (5 bases). The CDR3 covers 15 residues. Germline loops: CDR1 GTSNPN, CDR2 SVGIG (reference sequence). Trimming shortened V by 8 bases and J by 3 bases, and 21 bases separated the two germline ends. CDR3 region: CAATTKGVRTDTQYF. CDR3 DNA sequence: TGTGCCGCCACCACAAAGGGAGTTAGGACAGATACGCAGTATTTT.

This clone turned up a few times. This specimen includes other DNA sequences encoding the same CDR3. V usage is TRBV19 and J usage is TRBJ1-2; D unresolved. CDR3 length equals 14 residues. V was clipped by 5 bases and J by 4 bases, with 14 bases between them. Germline lookup yields CDR1 LNHDA and CDR2 SQIVND (reference sequence). As DNA, the CDR3 is TGTGCCAGTAGTCCTCGGGGAAGAGGCTATGGCTACACCTTC. The encoded protein is CASSPRGRGYGYTF.

This rearrangement joins TRBV19 to TRBJ2-3; no clear D gene. Trimming stripped 2 bases from V and 0 bases from J, with 12 bases between. The CDR3 runs to 16 residues. Germline V gene data show CDR1 as LNHDA and CDR2 as SQIVND (reference sequence). CDR3 sequence reads: CASSIFTAVSTDTQYF. CDR3 bases: TGTGCCAGTAGTATATTTACCGCAGTTAGCACAGATACGCAGTATTTT.

The chain has TRBV19 and TRBJ1-2; 9 bases are shared with TRBD1. CDR1 is LNHDA and CDR2 is SQIVND in the germline V gene (reference sequence). The ends lost 7 bases at V and 4 bases at J; junction bases unmatched: 13. This CDR3 spans 16 amino acids. Here the CDR3 reads CASTTPGTGFGYGYTF. The CDR3 DNA reads TGTGCCAGTACCACCCCCGGGACAGGGTTCGGCTATGGCTACACCTTC.

The CDR3 coding sequence is TGTGCCAGCAGCCCCCGACTAGCGGGGCTCAATGAGCAGTTCTTC. It specifies CASSPRLAGLNEQFF. This chain links TRBV5-4 with TRBJ2-1; 11 positions match TRBD2. CDR1 and CDR2 (germline): SGHNT, YYREEE (reference sequence). CDR3 size: 15 residues. With V trimmed by 4 bases and J by 6 bases, 6 bases remained unmatched.